Shown below are 24 T cell receptor beta chains from a single sample sequenced in a study of CD8 T cells in ankylosing spondylitis. MiXCR, run by TCRdb on the 5' RACE reads, gives a single entry per CDR3 protein. Of about 360,000 distinct CDR3 sequences in the sample, roughly 20% are singletons; the top ten hold approximately 14%. The material sequenced was blood, either unsorted or a sorted T cell fraction (not recorded which). All receptors derive from a male donor with ankylosing spondylitis or in good health (not recorded which).

V gene TRBV30 combines with J gene TRBJ2-7; a weak D match, TRBD1 (7 bases). The CDR3 is 12 amino acids. V lost 7 bases, J lost 3 bases, and 13 bases lay in between. Germline lookup yields CDR1 GTSNPN and CDR2 SVGIG (reference sequence). The DNA for the CDR3 is TGTGCCTCAGGGCAGGGGGGCTACGAGCAGTACTTC. This translates into CASGQGGYEQYF. Supplemented by reference TRBV30 and TRBJ2-7, the full variable domain reads SQTIHQWPATLVQPVGSPLSLECTVEGTSNPNLYWYRQAAGRGLQLLFYSVGIGQISSEVPQNLSASRPQDRQFILSSKKLLLSDSGFYLCASGQGGYEQYFGPGTRLTVT.

The gene calls are TRBV20-1 and TRBJ2-7; the D is unclear. This CDR3 region has 14 residues. V was cut by 0 bases and J by 2 bases, with 11 bases left in between. Germline lookup yields CDR1 DFQATT and CDR2 SNEGSKA (reference sequence). This CDR3 reads CSARDRASPYEQYF. The CDR3 bases are TGCAGTGCTAGAGATAGGGCCAGCCCCTACGAGCAGTACTTC.

This clonotype was seen only a few times. The chain recombines TRBV15 with TRBJ2-5; the D is unclear. CDR1 is LNHNV and CDR2 is YYDKDF in the germline V gene (reference sequence). The CDR3 sequence is 14 residues long. The V gene lost 3 bases and the J gene lost 2 bases, with 10 bases spanning the gap. The CDR3 nucleotides are TGTGCCACCAGCAGCGAGGCTACACAAGAGACCCAGTACTTC. It encodes CATSSEATQETQYF.

This clonotype was counted between two and nine times. The chain links TRBV12-3 or TRBV12-4 to TRBJ2-7; D possibly matches TRBD1 or TRBD2 (5 bases each). V was clipped by 0 bases and J by 7 bases, with 10 bases between them. This CDR3 has 13 amino acids. This chain's CDR3 is CASSLAGPGEQYF. The CDR3 DNA is TGTGCCAGCAGTTTAGCGGGGCCGGGAGAGCAGTACTTC.

This clonotype was picked up a small number of times. The chain carries TRBV7-9 and TRBJ2-1; D unresolved. The germline gives CDR1 SEHNR, CDR2 FQNEAQ (reference sequence). V lost 5 bases to trimming and J lost 6 bases, with 14 bases between them. The CDR3 is made up of 14 amino acids. The CDR3 sequence is CASSGKVATNEQFF. The CDR3 bases are TGTGCCAGCAGCGGGAAGGTAGCAACCAATGAGCAGTTCTTC.

The gene calls are TRBV24-1 and TRBJ2-2; tentatively, D is TRBD1 or TRBD2 (5 bases each). Germline V gene lookup returns CDR1 KGHDR and CDR2 SFDVKD. Trimming left V 0 bases short and J 6 bases short, with 10 bases between. This CDR3 comprises 15 residues. This CDR3 reads CATSDLGTPAGELFF. The CDR3 DNA reads TGTGCCACCAGTGATTTGGGGACCCCCGCCGGGGAGCTGTTTTTT.

This clonotype appeared a few times. The J gene is TRBJ2-5, the V gene TRBV29-1, with 7 bases matching TRBD1. Trimming removed 7 bases from V and 5 bases from J; junction bases left unmatched: 7. The CDR3 runs 12 residues. Germline V CDR1 and CDR2: SQVTM, ANQGSEA. CDR3 sequence (DNA): TGCAGCGCTGACACAGGGGAGGAGACCCAGTACTTC. It codes for CSADTGEETQYF.

The DNA for the CDR3 is TGTGCCAGTACCACGGGACAGCTGAACACCGGGGAGCTGTTTTTT. Its protein product is CASTTGQLNTGELFF. V gene TRBV19 combines with J gene TRBJ2-2, with TRBD1 matching over 7 bases. Trimming removed 7 bases from V and 1 base from J; junction bases left unmatched: 6. The CDR3 loop spans 15 amino acids. The germline CDR1 and CDR2 sequences are LNHDA and SQIVND (reference sequence).

This chain joins TRBV27 and TRBJ2-7, with 9 bases that match TRBD2. The trim removed 4 bases at V and 3 bases at J, leaving 7 bases unmatched. Per germline, CDR1 MNHEY and CDR2 SMNVEV (reference sequence). The CDR3 is 15 residues long. In DNA, the CDR3 is TGTGCCAGCAGTTCCCGACTAGCGGTCATCTACGAGCAGTACTTC. It specifies CASSSRLAVIYEQYF.

This clonotype was observed a few times. The chain recombines TRBV7-2 with TRBJ1-2; D uncertain. CDR1 is SGHTA, CDR2 FQGNSA, per germline. Trimming stripped 1 base from V and 9 bases from J, with 12 bases between. The CDR3 contains 13 residues. As DNA, the CDR3 is TGTGCCAGCAGCTTAGGGGCTGTGAATAGCTACACCTTC. It is translated as CASSLGAVNSYTF.

This clonotype was seen a handful of times. The gene calls are TRBV28 and TRBJ2-7; 8 bases line up with TRBD1. Trimming took 5 bases from V and 5 from J; bases not matched to a gene: 8. Germline V lookup: CDR1 MDHEN, CDR2 SYDVKM. The CDR3 has 14 amino acids. The CDR3 DNA reads TGTGCCAGCAGTCCGCGGACAGGGTGGAACGAGCAGTACTTC. As protein: CASSPRTGWNEQYF.

The V gene is TRBV20-1, the J gene TRBJ2-7; D gene unclear. The germline V gene encodes CDR1 DFQATT and CDR2 SNEGSKA (reference sequence). The CDR3 sequence is 17 residues long. Trimming left V 3 bases short and J 0 bases short, with 21 bases between. The CDR3 DNA sequence: TGCAGTGCTAGTTTCTTGTTGGTCTCCCCGAGCTCCTACGAGCAGTACTTC. It codes for CSASFLLVSPSSYEQYF.

The V and J genes are TRBV11-2 and TRBJ2-7; perhaps D is TRBD1 or TRBD2 (5 bases each). CDR3 size: 14 residues. In germline, CDR1 is SGHAT, CDR2 FQNNGV. V was trimmed by 1 base and J by 2 bases, leaving 9 bases between them. CDR3 bases: TGTGCCAGCAGCTTAGTACGGGGACCCTACGAGCAGTACTTC. This encodes CASSLVRGPYEQYF. The full variable domain, in which reference TRBV11-2 and TRBJ2-7 provide the parts outside the CDR3, is EAGVAQSPRYKIIEKRQSVAFWCNPISGHATLYWYQQILGQGPKLLIQFQNNGVVDDSQLPKDRFSAERLKGVDSTLKIQPAKLEDSAVYLCASSLVRGPYEQYFGPGTRLTVT.

The chain links TRBV6-1 to TRBJ2-3; 7 bases map to TRBD2. The germline gives CDR1 MNHNS, CDR2 SASEGT. The V and J ends lost 5 bases and 1 base, in that order; junction bases with no gene match: 3. This CDR3 is 14 amino acids long. The CDR3 loop reads CASSPLAGTDTQYF. The CDR3 nucleotides are TGTGCCAGCAGTCCGCTAGCGGGCACAGATACGCAGTATTTT.

The table lists this clonotype with a few counts. The chain joins TRBV10-3 to TRBJ2-3; D may be TRBD1 or TRBD2 (6 bases each). The germline V gene encodes CDR1 ENHRY and CDR2 SYGVKD. Trimming took 6 bases from V and 1 from J, leaving 14 bases between them. The CDR3 consists of 15 residues. CDR3 in DNA: TGTGCCATCAGGGGGGGCGCCCAAGGCACAGATACGCAGTATTTT. This sequence encodes CAIRGGAQGTDTQYF.

The J gene is TRBJ2-2, the V gene TRBV6-5; D uncertain. The CDR3 covers 14 residues. Trimming removed 0 bases from V and 6 bases from J, with 8 bases in between. Germline V gene lookup returns CDR1 MNHEY and CDR2 SVGAGI. CDR3 sequence reads: CASSYSVYSGELFF. CDR3 sequence (DNA): TGTGCCAGCAGTTACTCGGTTTATTCCGGGGAGCTGTTTTTT.

This clonotype came up a few times. The chain combines TRBV20-1 with TRBJ2-3; D gene uncertain. The germline V and J ends were trimmed by 3 bases and 2 bases, with 12 bases remaining between them. The CDR3 spans 14 residues. The germline gives CDR1 DFQATT, CDR2 SNEGSKA (reference sequence). DNA of the CDR3: TGCAGTGCTAGGGAACGGACCCTCACAGATACGCAGTATTTT. This codes for CSARERTLTDTQYF.

The chain uses TRBV7-9 and TRBJ2-2; 12 nucleotides agree with TRBD2. The CDR3 has 16 amino acids. Losses at the gene ends were 5 bases for V and 7 bases for J; bases not matched to a gene: 8. Germline CDR1 SEHNR, CDR2 FQNEAQ (reference sequence). CDR3 sequence (DNA): TGTGCCAGCAGCGCACCGACTAGCGGGGGTGGCGGGGAGCTGTTTTTT. The encoded protein is CASSAPTSGGGGELFF.

The J gene is TRBJ2-7, the V gene TRBV6-5, with a weak D call TRBD2 (6 bases). The ends were cut back, 0 bases at V and 3 bases at J, with 12 bases in the middle. Germline V gene data show CDR1 as MNHEY and CDR2 as SVGAGI. This CDR3 is built from 15 residues. The CDR3 DNA is TGTGCCAGCAGTTACTCAGCGGGCCCGGGCTACGAGCAGTACTTC. This encodes CASSYSAGPGYEQYF.

In its sample, this clonotype was seen a few times. The V gene is TRBV4-1, the J gene TRBJ2-7, with D possibly TRBD2 on 6 matching bases. Germline CDR1 and CDR2: MGHRA and YSYEKL. This CDR3 has 16 residues. Deletions cut 4 bases from V and 5 bases from J, with 21 bases between. CDR3 nucleotides: TGCGCCAGCAGCCCCTCCGTGTGGGGGGTGACTGACGAGCAGTACTTC. This translates into CASSPSVWGVTDEQYF.

This clonotype was seen a handful of times. The V call is TRBV29-1, the J call TRBJ1-2, with TRBD1 matching over 7 bases. Germline loops: CDR1 SQVTM, CDR2 ANQGSEA. CDR3 length equals 13 residues. V trimming: 6 bases; J trimming: 0 bases; junction bases outside the gene matches: 4. The CDR3 here is CSVGGGTNYGYTF. The CDR3 DNA sequence: TGCAGCGTCGGAGGGGGCACTAACTATGGCTACACCTTC.

The gene calls are TRBV7-9 and TRBJ2-7, with 9 bases matching TRBD1. With 3 bases clipped from V and 4 bases from J, the junction kept 4 bases outside the gene matches. Germline CDR1 SEHNR, CDR2 FQNEAQ (reference sequence). The CDR3 is made up of 14 amino acids. The CDR3 protein is CASSFDRGNYEQYF. The CDR3 DNA reads as TGTGCCAGCAGCTTTGACAGGGGGAATTACGAGCAGTACTTC.

The V gene is TRBV29-1, the J gene TRBJ2-7; 10 bases map to TRBD1. V dropped 4 bases and J dropped 2; count of bases not matched to a gene: 5. Germline lookup yields CDR1 SQVTM and CDR2 ANQGSEA. The CDR3 runs 14 residues. The CDR3 sequence is CSVAGTGETYEQYF. DNA for the CDR3: TGCAGCGTTGCCGGGACAGGGGAAACCTACGAGCAGTACTTC.

This clonotype was counted only a few times. This sequence joins TRBV10-3 and TRBJ2-7, with 7 positions matching TRBD2. V shed 0 bases, J shed 2 bases, and the junction held 4 bases outside the gene matches. CDR3 length: 15 residues. CDR1 is ENHRY and CDR2 is SYGVKD in the germline V gene. The CDR3 protein is CAISESGLAAYEQYF. In DNA, the CDR3 is TGTGCCATCAGTGAGTCGGGTCTAGCGGCCTACGAGCAGTACTTC.